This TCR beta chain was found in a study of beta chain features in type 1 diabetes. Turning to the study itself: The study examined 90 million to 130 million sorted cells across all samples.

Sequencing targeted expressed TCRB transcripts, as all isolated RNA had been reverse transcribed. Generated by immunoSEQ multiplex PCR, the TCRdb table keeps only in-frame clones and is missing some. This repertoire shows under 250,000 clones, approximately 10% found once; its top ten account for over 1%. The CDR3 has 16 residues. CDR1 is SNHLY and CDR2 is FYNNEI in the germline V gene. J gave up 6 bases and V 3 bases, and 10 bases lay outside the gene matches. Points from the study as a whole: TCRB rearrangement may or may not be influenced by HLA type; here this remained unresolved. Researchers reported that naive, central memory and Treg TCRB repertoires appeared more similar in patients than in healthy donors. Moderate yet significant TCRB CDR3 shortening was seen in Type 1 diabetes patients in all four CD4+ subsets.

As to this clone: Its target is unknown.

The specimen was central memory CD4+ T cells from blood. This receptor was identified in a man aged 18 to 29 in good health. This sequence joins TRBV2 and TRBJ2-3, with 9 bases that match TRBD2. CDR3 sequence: CASSETSGWSRDTQYF. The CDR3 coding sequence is TGTGCCAGCAGTGAGACTAGCGGATGGAGCCGGGATACGCAGTATTTT.